The 24 T cell receptor beta chains listed next were all sequenced from one sample in a study of cytomegalovirus exposure and HLA in healthy donors. The table came from immunoSEQ multiplex PCR; TCRdb's copy has only in-frame clones and leaves some out. The sample yields 130,000 or so clones, 89% seen once. Sequencing used PBMCs. Receptors were obtained from a woman under 30 in good health and CMV-seropositive.

The chain joins TRBV7-8 to TRBJ2-1; D gene unclear. The CDR3 consists of 13 residues. Trimming stripped 2 bases from V and 7 bases from J, with 9 bases between. Germline CDR1 and CDR2: SGHVS and FQNEAQ. CDR3 sequence (DNA): TGTGCCAGCAGCTTAACGGCGAGGAATGAGCAGTTCTTC. This translates into CASSLTARNEQFF.

CDR3 bases: TGTGCCAGTAGTGGTGTGGTCGGCACTGAAGCTTTCTTT. This translates into CASSGVVGTEAFF. The chain recombines TRBV19 with TRBJ1-1; no clear D. The length of the CDR3 is 13 residues. V dropped 5 bases and J dropped 4 bases, with 11 bases sitting between them. Germline CDR1 is LNHDA and CDR2 is SQIVND (reference sequence).

The table lists this clone with a few counts. The chain has TRBV6-5 and TRBJ1-2; 8 bases align to TRBD1. Germline CDR1 and CDR2: MNHEY and SVGAGI. Trimming took 5 bases from V and 6 from J; bases not matched to a gene: 5. CDR3 length: 13 amino acids. In nucleotides, the CDR3 is TGTGCCAGCAGTCCGGACAGGGACGATGGCTACACCTTC. It is translated as CASSPDRDDGYTF.

The J gene is TRBJ2-3, the V gene TRBV29-1; tentative D call: TRBD2 (6 bases). This CDR3 has 16 amino acids. Germline-derived CDR1 and CDR2 are SQVTM and ANQGSEA. V lost 0 bases to trimming and J lost 2 bases, with 15 bases between them. The CDR3 reads CSVEDGVSGDTDTQYF. In nucleotides, the CDR3 is TGCAGCGTTGAAGATGGGGTGTCGGGGGACACAGATACGCAGTATTTT.

This clone was found a few times. This chain links TRBV10-3 with TRBJ1-1; D is unresolved. Germline V gene lookup returns CDR1 ENHRY and CDR2 SYGVKD. CDR3 length equals 11 residues. The V gene lost 11 bases and the J gene lost 7 bases, with 14 bases spanning the gap. Here the CDR3 DNA reads TGTGCCGCGGGCTCCGGGAGTGAAGCTTTCTTT. Protein sequence: CAAGSGSEAFF.

The gene calls are TRBV6-1 and TRBJ1-5, with a possible D match to TRBD1 (6 bases). Trimming took off 5 bases at V and 7 bases at J, with 12 bases between the two ends. This CDR3 has 13 amino acids. The germline V gene encodes CDR1 MNHNS and CDR2 SASEGT. CDR3 DNA: TGTGCCAGCAGTTCACGACAGGAACAGCCCCAGCATTTT. Protein: CASSSRQEQPQHF.

The rearrangement links TRBV10-2 to TRBJ1-2; possibly TRBD1 for D (5 bases). The V end was cut by 3 bases, the J end by 3 bases, with 14 bases between. Germline loops: CDR1 WSHSY, CDR2 SAAADI. The CDR3 has 15 amino acids. CDR3 nucleotide sequence: TGCGCCAGCAGTGACGGGGGGGGACCCCACTATGGCTACACCTTC. Residues: CASSDGGGPHYGYTF.

This clone was counted once. This chain links TRBV6-6 with TRBJ1-5, with 10 bases matching TRBD1. Germline CDR1 and CDR2: MNHNY and SVGAGI (reference sequence). Trimming at V came to 6 bases and at J to 12 bases, leaving 17 bases not matched to a gene. This CDR3 comprises 16 residues. CDR3: CASSPRTGGDFKRQHF. The CDR3 region has the DNA TGTGCCAGCAGCCCCCGGACAGGGGGAGACTTTAAGCGCCAGCATTTT.

This chain links TRBV30 with TRBJ2-1, with 7 bases fitting TRBD1. The CDR3 runs to 17 residues. Germline assignment: CDR1 GTSNPN and CDR2 SVGIG (reference sequence). V lost 5 bases and J lost 7; bases outside the gene matches: 20. The DNA for the CDR3 is TGTGCCTGGCGTACTTCCGGGACAGTCGGACGACGTAATGAGCAGTTCTTC. This translates into CAWRTSGTVGRRNEQFF.

CDR3 sequence reads: CASSTAIGRLAGDQSSYNEQFF. The CDR3 DNA sequence: TGTGCCAGTAGTACGGCGATAGGTAGACTAGCGGGGGACCAAAGCTCCTACAATGAGCAGTTCTTC. This chain links TRBV19 with TRBJ2-1; TRBD2 matches 12 bases. J lost 0 bases, V lost 4 bases, and 19 bases had no gene match. The CDR3 has 22 residues. Per the germline V gene, CDR1 is LNHDA and CDR2 is SQIVND (reference sequence).

The genes are TRBV11-2 and TRBJ1-1, with D tentatively TRBD1 (5 bases). The CDR3 has 15 residues. Trimming removed 5 bases from V and 0 bases from J, with 13 bases in between. Germline-derived CDR1 and CDR2 are SGHAT and FQNNGV. The CDR3 region has the DNA TGTGCCAGCAGCCAGGACGCAGGGATGAACACTGAAGCTTTCTTT. It codes for CASSQDAGMNTEAFF.

The gene calls are TRBV9 and TRBJ2-2; no definite D call. With 0 bases removed from V and 6 bases from J, the gap between germline ends came to 6 bases. The CDR3 has 13 residues. Germline assignment: CDR1 SGDLS and CDR2 YYNGEE. CDR3 nucleotide sequence: TGTGCCAGCAGCGTAGCGGTCCCCGGGGAGCTGTTTTTT. Residues: CASSVAVPGELFF.

The rearrangement joins TRBV11-2 to TRBJ1-6; a weak D match, TRBD1 (5 bases). This CDR3 comprises 14 residues. Trimming pared 11 bases from V and 7 bases from J, leaving 18 bases between. Looked up from germline, CDR1 is SGHAT and CDR2 is FQNNGV. The CDR3 region is CAAARGTKNSPLHF. The CDR3 DNA reads as TGTGCCGCAGCCCGCGGGACGAAAAATTCACCCCTCCACTTT.

The gene calls are TRBV18 and TRBJ1-1; 11 bases align to TRBD1. This CDR3 is 14 amino acids long. The germline V gene has CDR1 KGHSH and CDR2 LQKENI. V lost 8 bases, J lost 5 bases, and 7 bases stayed unmatched. Here the CDR3 DNA reads TGTGCCAGCCAGGAGGGACAGGGGGGGACTGAAGCTTTCTTT. Its protein is CASQEGQGGTEAFF. Using reference TRBV18 and TRBJ1-1 for the parts outside the CDR3, the full variable domain is NAGVMQNPRHLVRRRGQEARLRCSPMKGHSHVYWYRQLPEEGLKFMVYLQKENIIDESGMPKERFSAEFPKEGPSILRIQQVVRGDSAAYFCASQEGQGGTEAFFGQGTRLTVV.

This chain connects TRBV4-1 to TRBJ1-4; perhaps TRBD1 as D (5 bases). Trimming removed 2 bases at V and 6 bases at J, with 16 bases between. Germline V gene sequence: CDR1 MGHRA, CDR2 YSYEKL. The CDR3 totals 16 residues. The CDR3 spells CASSQPQGAIDEKLFF. CDR3 DNA sequence: TGCGCCAGCAGCCAACCTCAAGGGGCCATTGATGAAAAACTGTTTTTT.

The V call is TRBV2, the J call TRBJ1-4; 7 positions match TRBD1. Trimming removed 6 bases from V and 6 bases from J; junction bases left unmatched: 19. The CDR3 is 18 residues long. The germline gives CDR1 SNHLY, CDR2 FYNNEI. The CDR3 sequence: CASRETGHLGGGDEKLFF. CDR3 sequence (DNA): TGTGCCAGCAGAGAAACAGGACATCTAGGAGGGGGCGATGAAAAACTGTTTTTT.

This clone came up once. The V call is TRBV5-1, the J call TRBJ1-4; D is undetermined. CDR1 is SGHRS and CDR2 is YFSETQ in the germline V gene. V was pared by 0 bases and J by 8 bases, with 11 bases between. The CDR3 is made up of 14 amino acids. CDR3 sequence (DNA): TGCGCCAGCAGCTTGGACACCTGGGCCGAAAAACTGTTTTTT. It codes for CASSLDTWAEKLFF.

This clone was seen a handful of times. This chain joins TRBV9 and TRBJ2-1, with TRBD1 matching 8 bases. The germline CDR1 and CDR2 sequences are SGDLS and YYNGEE. J gave up 3 bases and V 4 bases, and 6 bases lay outside the gene matches. The CDR3 is 15 amino acids. The CDR3 coding sequence is TGTGCCAGCAGCCCTAGGGACAGGTTCTACAATGAGCAGTTCTTC. It is translated as CASSPRDRFYNEQFF.

This CDR3 reads CASRFRKELAVLFF. DNA of the CDR3: TGTGCAAGTCGCTTCCGAAAAGAGCTAGCGGTTCTGTTCTTC. The chain joins TRBV12-2 to TRBJ2-1; the table's D call, TRBD2, was not checked against the DNA. TRBV12-2 is a listed pseudogene. This CDR3 region has 14 residues.

The chain couples TRBV6-1 to TRBJ1-4, with 7 bases that match TRBD1. The CDR3 has 14 amino acids. The germline gives CDR1 MNHNS, CDR2 SASEGT. V was pared by 5 bases and J by 1 base, with 1 base of the junction left unmatched. The CDR3 nucleotides read TGTGCCAGCAGTAGACAGGGAACTAATGAAAAACTGTTTTTT. Protein product: CASSRQGTNEKLFF.

V gene TRBV5-1 combines with J gene TRBJ1-1; 8 nucleotides match TRBD1. J lost 0 bases, V lost 3 bases, and 7 bases had no gene match. Germline V lookup: CDR1 SGHRS, CDR2 YFSETQ. CDR3 length: 16 amino acids. DNA for the CDR3: TGCGCCAGCAGCTCACACACAGGGGGTGTGAACACTGAAGCTTTCTTT. Encoded protein: CASSSHTGGVNTEAFF.

The chain couples TRBV4-2 to TRBJ2-5; no definite D call. The V end was cut by 1 base, the J end by 3 bases, with 9 bases between. The CDR3 runs 14 residues. In germline, CDR1 is LGHNA, CDR2 YNFKEQ. The CDR3 nucleotides are TGTGCCAGCAGCCAAGGGAGCGTCGAAGAGACCCAGTACTTC. The encoded protein is CASSQGSVEETQYF.

The chain uses TRBV2 and TRBJ1-1; D not certain. The V gene's germline CDR1 is SNHLY and CDR2 FYNNEI. Trimming pared 1 base from V and 10 bases from J, leaving 10 bases between. The CDR3 is 12 amino acids. CDR3 amino acids: CASSEDEGSAFF. CDR3 bases: TGTGCCAGCAGTGAAGACGAGGGTTCAGCTTTCTTT.

V gene TRBV9 combines with J gene TRBJ2-5, with 9 bases matching TRBD1. The CDR3 sequence is 15 residues long. Trimming at V came to 2 bases and at J to 5 bases, leaving 7 bases not matched to a gene. CDR1 and CDR2 (germline): SGDLS, YYNGEE. CDR3 region: CASSVWTGERETQYF. For the CDR3, the DNA is TGTGCCAGCAGCGTCTGGACAGGGGAGAGGGAGACCCAGTACTTC.